A single T cell receptor (beta chain) is shown here with its context. The sample originates from a study of shared clonotypes between healthy human individuals. The V end was cut by 3 bases, the J end by 4 bases, with 11 bases between. This CDR3 spans 13 amino acids. Per germline, CDR1 SQVTM and CDR2 ANQGSEA. Each replicate PCR on the sorted subsets used approximately 180 ng DNA (around 30,000 T cell genomes). TCRdb keeps only in-frame clones here, not all; method: immunoSEQ multiplex PCR. Of about 1.5 million clones listed, approximately 98% are singletons. Sequenced input: naive CD4+ T cells sorted from blood. The sample's subset: CD45RA+ positively selected. This chain joins TRBV29-1 and TRBJ2-3; the D is unclear. The source of this sequence is a man younger than 45 in good health. The CDR3 region has the DNA TGCAGCGTTGATTGGATGGAATCAGATACGCAGTATTTT. It yields the protein CSVDWMESDTQYF.